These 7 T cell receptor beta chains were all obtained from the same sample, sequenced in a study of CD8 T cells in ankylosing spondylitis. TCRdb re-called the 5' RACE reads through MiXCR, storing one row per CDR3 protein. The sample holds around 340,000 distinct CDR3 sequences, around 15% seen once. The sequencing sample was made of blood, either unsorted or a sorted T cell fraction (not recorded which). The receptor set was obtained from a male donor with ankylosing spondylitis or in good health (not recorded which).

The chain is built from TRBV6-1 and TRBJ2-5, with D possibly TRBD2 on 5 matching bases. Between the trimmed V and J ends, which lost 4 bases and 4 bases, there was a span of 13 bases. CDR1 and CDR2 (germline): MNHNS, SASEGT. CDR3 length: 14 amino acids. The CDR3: CASSVAAGGETQYF. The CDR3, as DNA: TGTGCCAGCAGTGTCGCGGCCGGAGGAGAGACCCAGTACTTC.

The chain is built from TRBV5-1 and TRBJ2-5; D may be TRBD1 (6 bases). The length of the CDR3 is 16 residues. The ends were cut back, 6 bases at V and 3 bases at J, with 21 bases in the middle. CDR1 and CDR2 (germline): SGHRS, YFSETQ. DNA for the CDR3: TGCGCCAGCACAGGGTGGGAGACAGGAGATAAAGAGACCCAGTACTTC. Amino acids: CASTGWETGDKETQYF.

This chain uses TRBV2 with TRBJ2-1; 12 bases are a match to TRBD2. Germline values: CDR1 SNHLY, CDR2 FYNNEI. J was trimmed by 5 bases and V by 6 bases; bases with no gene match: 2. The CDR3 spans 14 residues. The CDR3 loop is CASRLAGGNNEQFF. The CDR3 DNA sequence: TGTGCCAGCAGGCTAGCGGGAGGGAACAATGAGCAGTTCTTC.

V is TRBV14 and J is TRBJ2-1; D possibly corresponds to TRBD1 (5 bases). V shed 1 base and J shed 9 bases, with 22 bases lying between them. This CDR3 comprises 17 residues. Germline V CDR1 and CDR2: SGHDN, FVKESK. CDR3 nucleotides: TGTGCCAGCAGCCAAGCGGTACAGGCCGGTTCCAAAATTGAGCAGTTCTTC. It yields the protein CASSQAVQAGSKIEQFF. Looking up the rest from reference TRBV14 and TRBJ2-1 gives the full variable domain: EAGVTQFPSHSVIEKGQTVTLRCDPISGHDNLYWYRRVMGKEIKFLLHFVKESKQDESGMPNNRFLAERTGGTYSTLKVQPAELEDSGVYFCASSQAVQAGSKIEQFFGPGTRLTVL.

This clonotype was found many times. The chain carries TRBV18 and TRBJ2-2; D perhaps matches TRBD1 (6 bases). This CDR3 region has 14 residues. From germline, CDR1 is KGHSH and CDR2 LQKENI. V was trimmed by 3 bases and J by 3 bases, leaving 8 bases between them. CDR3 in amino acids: CASSPRTDTGELFF. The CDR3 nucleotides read TGTGCCAGCTCACCTCGGACAGACACCGGGGAGCTGTTTTTT.

CDR3 loop: CASSLRGGRETQYF. CDR3 nucleotide sequence: TGTGCCAGCAGTTTAAGGGGGGGGAGAGAGACCCAGTACTTC. The chain joins TRBV12-3 or TRBV12-4 to TRBJ2-5, with TRBD2 as a possible D gene (7 bases). This CDR3 contains 14 residues. The V end was cut by 2 bases, the J end by 4 bases, with 11 bases between.

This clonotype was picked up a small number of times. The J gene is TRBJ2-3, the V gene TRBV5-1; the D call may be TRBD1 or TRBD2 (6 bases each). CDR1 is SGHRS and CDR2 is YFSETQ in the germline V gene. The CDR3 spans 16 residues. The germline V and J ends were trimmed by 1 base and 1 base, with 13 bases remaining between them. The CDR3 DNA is TGCGCCAGCAGCTTGAGGGGGGTACGTGGCACAGATACGCAGTATTTT. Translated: CASSLRGVRGTDTQYF.